Presented here are 7 T cell receptor beta chains from one specimen sequenced in a study of tissue T cells after allogeneic stem cell transplantation. Sequencing was performed with immunoSEQ multiplex PCR; in TCRdb, only in-frame clones are kept and a portion is missing. The data show about 3,700 clones, around 52% seen once. Time point indicated: mouse harvest day 7 after allogeneic transplant. The graft held 10^6 splenic CD5+ T cells and 10^7 T-cell-depleted bone marrow cells. Material for sequencing was gut tissue. All receptors derive from a female BALB/c mouse given C57BL/6 T cells with graft-versus-host disease after an allogeneic hematopoietic cell transplant.

Of note for this clone: Gene names and germline refer to mouse. The CDR3 is cut off 1 residue early in the read; its end comes from the germline J gene. Other nucleotide sequences in the sample specify the same CDR3. The chain recombines TRBV5 with TRBJ2-1; weak D call: TRBD2 (6 bases). The CDR3 totals 14 residues. V was pared by 0 bases and J by 4 bases, with 7 bases between. CDR1 and CDR2 (germline): LGHNA, YNLKQL (reference sequence). This CDR3 reads CASSQDWGYAEQFF. The sequenced CDR3 bases are TGTGCCAGCAGCCAAGACTGGGGTTATGCTGAGCAGTTC.

Notes on this clone: The listed genes are named as in mouse. The CDR3 extends 1 residue past the end of the read, so its final part is completed from the germline J gene. V usage is TRBV5 and J usage is TRBJ2-4, with D possibly being TRBD2 (6 bases). Germline V CDR1 and CDR2: LGHNA, YNLKQL (reference sequence). V lost 2 bases, J lost 0 bases, and 9 bases lay in between. The CDR3 runs to 15 residues. The CDR3 bases that were read are TGTGCCAGCAGCCAATTGGGGGTCAGTCAAAACACCTTGTAC. It translates to CASSQLGVSQNTLY. The whole CDR3 region reads CASSQLGVSQNTLYF.

On this clone itself: All gene names here are mouse names. The read halts 1 residue ahead of the CDR3 end, with the missing end drawn from the germline J gene. The chain carries TRBV19 and TRBJ2-7; D unresolved. The CDR3 spans 13 residues. Germline V gives CDR1 FNHDT, CDR2 SITEND (reference sequence). V lost 1 base and J 2 bases, leaving 7 bases between the germline ends. The CDR3 bases that were read are TGTGCCAGCAGTATAAGGGCAACCTATGAACAGTAC. Amino acids: CASSIRATYEQY. From start to end, the CDR3 is CASSIRATYEQYF. The full variable domain, rest sourced from reference TRBV19 and TRBJ2-7, is GGIITQTPKFLIGQEGQKLTLKCQQNFNHDTMYWYRQDSGKGLRLIYYSITENDLQKGDLSEGYDASREKKSSFSLTVTSAQKNEMAVFLCASSIRATYEQYFGPGTRLTVL.

Note on this clone: Genes and germline come from the mouse. The CDR3 goes on 1 residue after the read ends, and that part is filled in from the germline J gene. This chain joins TRBV12-2 and TRBJ2-3; D uncertain. Germline CDR1 is SGHLS and CDR2 is HYDKME. V gave up 1 base and J gave up 0 bases, with 7 bases separating them. The CDR3 is made up of 14 amino acids. The CDR3: CASSLGNSAETLYF. The CDR3 bases that were read are TGTGCCAGCTCTCTAGGCAATAGTGCAGAAACGCTGTAT.

About this clone: Genes here carry mouse names. The DNA ends 1 residue before the CDR3 does, and the rest of the CDR3 is filled in from the germline J gene. This chain joins TRBV13-2 and TRBJ1-4; D is perhaps TRBD1 (5 bases). The CDR3 has 12 residues. Trimming removed 8 bases at V and 0 bases at J, with 5 bases between. From germline, CDR1 is NNHNN and CDR2 SYGAGS (reference sequence). CDR3 sequence: CARQVSNERLFF. CDR3 bases read: TGTGCCAGACAGGTTTCCAACGAAAGATTATTT.

A note on this clone: Genes and germline are mouse. The CDR3 end lies 1 residue beyond the end of the read and is filled in from the germline J gene. The chain has TRBV26 and TRBJ2-3, with D possibly matching TRBD1 (7 bases). The ends were cut back, 7 bases at V and 3 bases at J, with 11 bases in the middle. The CDR3 totals 13 residues. Per the germline V gene, CDR1 is KGHPV and CDR2 is FQNQEV (reference sequence). CDR3 region: CASIRGRAETLYF. The CDR3 bases that were read are TGTGCCAGCATAAGGGGGCGCGCAGAAACGCTGTAT. The whole variable domain, remainder taken from reference TRBV26 and TRBJ2-3, is NSKVIQTPRYLVKGQGQKAKMRCIPEKGHPVVFWYQQNKNNEFKFLINFQNQEVLQQIDMTEKRFSAECPSNSPCSLEIQSSEAGDSALYLCASIRGRAETLYFGSGTRLTVL.

On this clone: The gene names here belong to mouse. The sequenced CDR3 bases are TGCTCCAGCAGTCAATCGATTAGTCAAAACACCTTGTAC. This sequence encodes CSSSQSISQNTLY. The CDR3 as a whole reads CSSSQSISQNTLYF. This chain connects TRBV23 to TRBJ2-4. The CDR3 end is not reached by the read, which stops 1 residue before it; the germline J gene fills it in. Germline V gene lookup returns CDR1 KGHTA and CDR2 FQNQQP. The CDR3 covers 14 residues. The full variable domain, completed using reference TRBV23 and TRBJ2-4, is DAAVTQKPRYLIKMKGQEAEMKCIPEKGHTAVFWYQQKQSKELKFLIYFQNQQPLDQIDMVKERFSAVCPSSSLCSLGIRTCEAEDSALYLCSSSQSISQNTLYFGAGTRLSVL.